What follows are 8 T cell receptor beta chains derived from one specimen sequenced in a study of shared clonotypes between healthy human individuals. Assay: immunoSEQ multiplex PCR; the TCRdb copy retains only in-frame clones and omits some. The sample records about 1.5 million clones, around 98% being singletons. Specimen: naive CD4+ T cells sorted from blood. This sample's subset: CD45RA+ positively selected. Receptors were obtained from a man aged 30 to 39 in good health.

This rearrangement joins TRBV25-1 to TRBJ1-2, with D unresolved. V was trimmed by 0 bases and J by 4 bases, leaving 15 bases between them. Germline V lookup: CDR1 MGHDK, CDR2 SYGVNS. The CDR3 is made up of 16 amino acids. The CDR3 DNA sequence: TGTGCCAGCAGTGAATATGATGCAGGCGTCGTCTATGGCTACACCTTC. Its translation is CASSEYDAGVVYGYTF.

A note on this clone: One end of the junction varies from germline; a read error may be responsible. This chain uses TRBV11-2 with TRBJ2-7, with 8 nucleotides matching TRBD2. Per germline, CDR1 SGHAT and CDR2 FQNNGV. CDR3 size: 13 residues. The CDR3 loop is CASNLAGSYEQYF. The CDR3 nucleotides are TGTGCCAGCAACTTAGCGGGAAGCTACGAGCAGTACTTC.

V gene TRBV10-3 combines with J gene TRBJ2-3; weak D call: TRBD2 (5 bases). Trimming left V 7 bases short and J 8 bases short, with 19 bases between. The CDR3 length is 14 residues. Germline values: CDR1 ENHRY, CDR2 SYGVKD. The CDR3 nucleotides are TGTGCCATCACCGTACCGGACGGCCGGGGTACGCAGTATTTT. It encodes CAITVPDGRGTQYF.

The CDR3 bases are TGTGCCACCAGCAGAAAGGGGTCCTCCTACGAGCAGTACTTC. Translated: CATSRKGSSYEQYF. V gene TRBV15 combines with J gene TRBJ2-7; a weak D match, TRBD1 (5 bases). Looked up from germline, CDR1 is LNHNV and CDR2 is YYDKDF (reference sequence). Trimming stripped 2 bases from V and 0 bases from J, with 8 bases between. The CDR3 extends over 14 amino acids.

This rearrangement joins TRBV28 to TRBJ1-4; no clear D. The CDR3 is 16 residues long. The germline CDR1 and CDR2 sequences are MDHEN and SYDVKM. Trimming shortened V by 3 bases and J by 4 bases, and 15 bases separated the two germline ends. The CDR3 bases are TGTGCCAGCAGTTTGAGGACCGGACCCGTTAATGAAAAACTGTTTTTT. Translation gives CASSLRTGPVNEKLFF.

V and J are TRBV6-5 and TRBJ1-1; D is possibly TRBD1 (5 bases). From germline, CDR1 is MNHEY and CDR2 SVGAGI. This CDR3 has 15 residues. Trimming left V 7 bases short and J 4 bases short, with 19 bases between. The CDR3: CASTTGPGVGTEAFF. The CDR3 DNA reads as TGTGCCAGCACCACGGGACCCGGGGTCGGCACTGAAGCTTTCTTT.

This clone appeared once. V and J are TRBV4-2 and TRBJ2-2; D not resolved. With 1 base removed from V and 10 bases from J, the gap between germline ends came to 16 bases. Germline V gene data show CDR1 as LGHNA and CDR2 as YNFKEQ. The CDR3 length is 15 residues. CDR3 DNA: TGTGCCAGCAGCCAAGTTGGCGTGTCGGGTCCGGAGCTGTTTTTT. Its protein is CASSQVGVSGPELFF.

The V gene is TRBV7-2, the J gene TRBJ2-1; tentatively, D is TRBD2 (6 bases). The CDR3 runs to 15 residues. V shed 1 base and J shed 5 bases, with 12 bases lying between them. Germline values: CDR1 SGHTA, CDR2 FQGNSA. The CDR3 reads CASSLDGRFNNEQFF. The CDR3 bases are TGTGCCAGCAGCTTAGATGGGAGGTTTAACAATGAGCAGTTCTTC.